Reported below is one T cell receptor beta chain. Its antigen is unidentified. Use of 60 Vbeta and 13 Jbeta primers characterized the PCR. Repertoires were generated with immunoSEQ multiplex PCR, while TCRdb's copy carries only in-frame clones and drops some. The sample has some 150,000 clones, over 65% seen once. This entry is derived from a study of cytomegalovirus exposure and HLA in healthy donors. Study-level background: Unique TCRs numbering some 77 million, obtained from HLA-typed donors, made up an early data release. General study results and limits: Per published accounts, TCR beta sequences correctly predicted the HLA-A and HLA-B alleles of most subjects. Associated with cytomegalovirus, according to the listing, were fewer than 200 TCR beta chains.

CDR1 and CDR2 (germline): SGDLS, YYNGEE. The CDR3 has 13 residues. Trimming pared 5 bases from V and 0 bases from J, leaving 6 bases between. Source material: PBMCs. The chain employs TRBV9 and TRBJ1-3; D remains unclear. The TCR comes from a middle-aged man in good health and CMV-seronegative. CDR3 amino acids: CASRGLSGNTIYF. CDR3 in DNA: TGTGCCAGCAGAGGACTCTCTGGAAACACCATATATTTT.